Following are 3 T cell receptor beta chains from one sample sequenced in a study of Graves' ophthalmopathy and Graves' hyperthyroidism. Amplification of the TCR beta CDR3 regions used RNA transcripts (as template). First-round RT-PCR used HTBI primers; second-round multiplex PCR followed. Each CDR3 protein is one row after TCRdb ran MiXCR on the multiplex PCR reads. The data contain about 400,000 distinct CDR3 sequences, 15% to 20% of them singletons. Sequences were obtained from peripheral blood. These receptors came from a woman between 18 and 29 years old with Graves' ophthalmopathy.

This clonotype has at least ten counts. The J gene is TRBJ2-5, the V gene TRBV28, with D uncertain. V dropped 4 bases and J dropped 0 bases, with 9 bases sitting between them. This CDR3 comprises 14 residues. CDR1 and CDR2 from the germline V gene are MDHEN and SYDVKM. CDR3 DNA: TGTGCCAGCAGTTACCGGGCCTACCAAGAGACCCAGTACTTC. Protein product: CASSYRAYQETQYF.

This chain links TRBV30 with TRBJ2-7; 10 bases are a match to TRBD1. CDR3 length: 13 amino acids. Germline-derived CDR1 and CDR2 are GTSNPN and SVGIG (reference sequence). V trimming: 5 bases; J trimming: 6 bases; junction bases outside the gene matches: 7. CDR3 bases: TGTGCCTGGTCCGGGACAGGGGTGTTCGAGCAGTACTTC. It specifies CAWSGTGVFEQYF.

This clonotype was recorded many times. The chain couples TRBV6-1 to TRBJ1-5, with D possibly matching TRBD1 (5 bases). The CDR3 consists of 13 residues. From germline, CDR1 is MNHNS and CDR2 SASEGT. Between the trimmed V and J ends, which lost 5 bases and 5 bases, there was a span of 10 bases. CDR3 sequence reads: CASSRREDQPQHF. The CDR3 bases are TGTGCCAGCAGTCGCAGGGAAGATCAGCCCCAGCATTTT.